This T cell receptor (beta chain) was captured by sequencing in a study of post-analysis software for immune sequencing data. Overall study: Several disease courses (relapsing-remitting, secondary progressive and progressive-relapsing) of multiple sclerosis were included. Study-wide results and caveats: Samples from a shared batch, those prepared together, strongly co-clustered by F measure. Four to six TRBV segments appeared more often in patients than in controls, and TRBV5-6, TRBV5-1 and TRBV20-1 were among these. The study found significantly lower normalized Chao1 diversity in multiple sclerosis patients than in controls.

On this clonotype: Its antigen is not known.

Sequencing libraries made from TCR beta cDNA carried unique molecular identifiers. Around 500,000 cDNA molecules came from around 1 to 9.1 million T cells. TCRdb re-analysed the PCR reads in MiXCR, keeping a single row per CDR3 protein. Of a few hundred thousand distinct CDR3 sequences in the sample, over 35% were seen once. The CDR3 loop spans 14 amino acids. Between the trimmed V and J ends, which lost 5 bases and 0 bases, there was a span of 11 bases. CDR1 is MNHEY and CDR2 is SMNVEV in the germline V gene (reference sequence). The clonotype comes from a girl between 5 and 17 years old with multiple sclerosis. Sequenced sample: blood. J is TRBJ2-7 and V is TRBV27; D is possibly TRBD1 (5 bases). Here the CDR3 DNA reads TGTGCCAGCAGTAGGGGCGTCAGCTCCTACGAGCAGTACTTC. This codes for CASSRGVSSYEQYF.